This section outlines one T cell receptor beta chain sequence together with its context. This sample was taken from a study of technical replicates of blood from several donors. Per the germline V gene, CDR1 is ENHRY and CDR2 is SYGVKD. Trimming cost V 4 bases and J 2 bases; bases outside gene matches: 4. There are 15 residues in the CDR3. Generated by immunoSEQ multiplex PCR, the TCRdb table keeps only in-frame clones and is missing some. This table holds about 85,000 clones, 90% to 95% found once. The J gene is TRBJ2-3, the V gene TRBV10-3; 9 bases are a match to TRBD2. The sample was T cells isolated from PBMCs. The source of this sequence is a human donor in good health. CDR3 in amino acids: CAISGAGGFTDTQYF. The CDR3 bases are TGTGCCATCAGTGGAGCGGGGGGATTCACAGATACGCAGTATTTT.